Sequencing of this T cell receptor beta chain was carried out in a study of T cell changes during pregnancy in multiple sclerosis. This CDR3 has 15 amino acids. Germline-derived CDR1 and CDR2 are MNHNY and SVGAGI (reference sequence). Unmatched junction bases numbered 10, after V lost 4 bases and J lost 7 bases. Sequencing was performed with immunoSEQ multiplex PCR; in TCRdb, only in-frame clones are kept and a portion is missing. The table lists tens of thousands of clones, roughly 92% of them singletons. The material was peripheral blood, obtained before pregnancy. The chain links TRBV6-6 to TRBJ1-2; 9 bases line up with TRBD1. The source is a female donor with multiple sclerosis, enrolled in a pregnancy study. The CDR3, as DNA: TGTGCCAGCAGTTCGGGATCCGGGACAGGGAGTGGCTACACCTTC. This encodes CASSSGSGTGSGYTF.